Sequencing of this T cell receptor beta chain was carried out in a study of cytomegalovirus exposure and HLA in healthy donors. Germline CDR1 and CDR2: MNHNY and SVGAGI (reference sequence). The CDR3 runs to 16 residues. Trimming took 0 bases from V and 8 from J; bases not matched to a gene: 9. This PCR relied on a set of 60 Vbeta primers and 13 Jbeta primers. The repertoire was sequenced with immunoSEQ multiplex PCR; TCRdb's copy has only in-frame clones and lacks some. Of tens of thousands of clones listed, roughly 77% are singletons. Study-wide points: Later, an analysis found that common viral pathogens appeared to be linked with several of the most significant clusters. Sequencing artifact likely explains a cluster of highly shared sequence variants. Presence/absence analyses assumed roughly uniform sequencing depth across donors, which may not hold. In a later analysis, a missense DCLRE1C variant was linked to TCR beta V- and J-gene trimming.

In the case of this clone: Its antigen is unidentified.

J is TRBJ1-2 and V is TRBV6-6, with 10 bases lining up with TRBD1. Sample: PBMCs. The clonotype was recovered from a woman in her forties in good health and CMV-seropositive. The CDR3 sequence: CASSYSGGTGVVGYTF. In nucleotides, the CDR3 is TGTGCCAGCAGTTACTCGGGGGGGACAGGGGTAGTAGGCTACACCTTC.